The 22 T cell receptor beta chains given below trace back to one sample, sequenced in a study of blood T cell repertoires in COVID-19. Sequencing was performed with immunoSEQ multiplex PCR; in TCRdb, only in-frame clones are kept and a portion is missing. The sample shows roughly 120,000 clones, approximately 74% of them seen only once. Sequencing input: peripheral blood. These TCRs come from a man aged 80 or over with COVID-19, enrolled during active disease.

A few counts support this clone. The CDR3 here is CASSPGTTFSETQYF. The CDR3 DNA sequence: TGTGCCAGCAGCCCCGGGACTACTTTTTCTGAGACCCAGTACTTC. This chain links TRBV7-6 with TRBJ2-5; 7 nucleotides line up with TRBD2. CDR1 is SGHVS and CDR2 is FNYEAQ in the germline V gene. This CDR3 comprises 15 residues. J lost 5 bases, V lost 5 bases, and 11 bases had no gene match.

This clone appeared once. V and J are TRBV9 and TRBJ1-2; 7 nucleotides agree with TRBD1. V was clipped by 2 bases and J by 0 bases; unmatched bases: 1. The CDR3 contains 14 residues. Germline V gene sequence: CDR1 SGDLS, CDR2 YYNGEE. This CDR3 reads CASSVGTANYGYTF. As DNA, the CDR3 is TGTGCCAGCAGCGTCGGGACAGCTAACTATGGCTACACCTTC.

V gene TRBV2 combines with J gene TRBJ1-5, with a weak D call TRBD1 (5 bases). Germline assignment: CDR1 SNHLY and CDR2 FYNNEI. The CDR3 totals 16 residues. V lost 3 bases to trimming and J lost 3 bases, with 15 bases between them. This CDR3 is CASSEAQGPSNQPQHF. In nucleotides, the CDR3 is TGTGCCAGCAGTGAGGCGCAGGGCCCCTCCAATCAGCCCCAGCATTTT.

V gene TRBV6-6 combines with J gene TRBJ2-1; 10 nucleotides match TRBD2. This CDR3 is 17 amino acids long. The V gene's germline CDR1 is MNHNY and CDR2 SVGAGI (reference sequence). J lost 3 bases, V lost 5 bases, and 10 bases had no gene match. CDR3 loop: CASSPYPSSGSYNEQFF. The CDR3 bases are TGTGCCAGCAGTCCCTACCCCTCTAGCGGGAGCTACAATGAGCAGTTCTTC.

This clone was counted at least ten times. This chain connects TRBV4-3 to TRBJ2-7; 8 nucleotides match TRBD2. CDR1 and CDR2 (germline): LGHNA, YSLEER. The V segment lost 0 bases and the J segment 3 bases; nucleotides outside the gene matches: 4. The CDR3 is 15 residues long. CDR3 sequence: CASSQDWSGSYEQYF. The CDR3 DNA reads as TGCGCCAGCAGCCAAGATTGGAGCGGGAGCTACGAGCAGTACTTC.

V gene TRBV11-3 combines with J gene TRBJ2-7, with TRBD1 identical over 8 bases. Trimming took 5 bases from V and 2 from J; bases not matched to a gene: 8. Germline loops: CDR1 SGHNT, CDR2 YENEEA. The CDR3 covers 15 residues. The CDR3 DNA reads TGTGCCAGCAGCCCTAGGACAGGGTCGACCTACGAGCAGTACTTC. Translation gives CASSPRTGSTYEQYF.

V gene TRBV5-5 combines with J gene TRBJ1-6; D possibly corresponds to TRBD1 (5 bases). Germline CDR1 and CDR2: SGHKS and YYEKEE (reference sequence). Trimming cost V 2 bases and J 4 bases, with 13 bases left between them. CDR3 length: 16 residues. The CDR3 DNA is TGTGCCAGCAGCTTACTTTTGACAGTTTATAATTCACCCCTCCACTTT. Amino acid sequence: CASSLLLTVYNSPLHF. The entire variable domain, with the rest obtained from reference TRBV5-5 and TRBJ1-6, is as follows: DAGVTQSPTHLIKTRGQQVTLRCSPISGHKSVSWYQQVLGQGPQFIFQYYEKEERGRGNFPDRFSARQFPNYSSELNVNALLLGDSALYLCASSLLLTVYNSPLHFGNGTRLTVT.

In its sample, this clone was seen a few times. The J gene is TRBJ2-5, the V gene TRBV4-1, with D possibly TRBD2 on 6 matching bases. Germline V gives CDR1 MGHRA, CDR2 YSYEKL. CDR3 size: 16 residues. Trimming took 4 bases from V and 5 from J, leaving 20 bases between them. The DNA of the CDR3 is TGCGCCAGCAGCCCCAGGGCGAGCGGGTCGGGGGAGACCCAGTACTTC. Its protein product is CASSPRASGSGETQYF.

The chain combines TRBV4-3 with TRBJ2-7; 8 nucleotides line up with TRBD1. With V trimmed by 0 bases and J by 4 bases, 11 bases remained unmatched. The germline gives CDR1 LGHNA, CDR2 YSLEER. There are 17 residues in the CDR3. The CDR3 DNA reads as TGCGCCAGCAGCCAAGATTTGTCGGGACAGGCGACTTACGAGCAGTACTTC. This sequence encodes CASSQDLSGQATYEQYF.

This clone showed up just a few times. The chain is built from TRBV19 and TRBJ2-7; tentative D call: TRBD2 (6 bases). Germline CDR1 reads LNHDA; CDR2 reads SQIVND (reference sequence). With 7 bases removed from V and 3 bases from J, the gap between germline ends came to 13 bases. This CDR3 is 13 amino acids long. CDR3 sequence: CASIDGRGYEQYF. The DNA for the CDR3 is TGTGCCAGTATAGACGGGAGAGGCTACGAGCAGTACTTC.

The chain has TRBV7-3 and TRBJ2-1; maybe TRBD1 (5 bases). The CDR3 extends over 16 amino acids. V was cut by 2 bases and J by 3 bases, with 14 bases left in between. Germline V gene lookup returns CDR1 SGHTA and CDR2 FQGTGA. The CDR3 loop is CASSLQGVISYNEQFF. The CDR3 coding sequence is TGTGCCAGCAGCTTACAGGGCGTAATTAGCTACAATGAGCAGTTCTTC.

The chain combines TRBV9 with TRBJ2-3; 8 nucleotides line up with TRBD2. The CDR3 runs 15 residues. V shed 1 base and J 3 bases; nucleotides not matched to a gene: 4. Germline V gives CDR1 SGDLS, CDR2 YYNGEE. The CDR3 DNA reads as TGTGCCAGCAGCGTACTAGCGGGCCTTACAGATACGCAGTATTTT. It specifies CASSVLAGLTDTQYF.

The chain is built from TRBV14 and TRBJ2-5; no firm D call. The V and J ends lost 6 bases and 5 bases respectively, with 19 bases between them. The CDR3 has 15 amino acids. From germline, CDR1 is SGHDN and CDR2 FVKESK. CDR3 sequence reads: CASSPRYMLRETQYF. In nucleotides, the CDR3 is TGTGCCAGCAGTCCTCGCTATATGTTACGGGAGACCCAGTACTTC.

The gene calls are TRBV29-1 and TRBJ2-7; 7 positions agree with TRBD2. Trimming removed 6 bases from V and 4 bases from J; junction bases left unmatched: 3. The CDR3 totals 11 residues. Germline V gene data show CDR1 as SQVTM and CDR2 as ANQGSEA. The CDR3: CSVGGVYEQYF. The CDR3 coding sequence is TGCAGCGTGGGGGGGGTGTACGAGCAGTACTTC.

This chain uses TRBV4-1 with TRBJ2-7; TRBD2 matches 7 bases. CDR3 length equals 16 residues. Germline loops: CDR1 MGHRA, CDR2 YSYEKL. V lost 1 base to trimming and J lost 2 bases; unmatched junction nucleotides: 8. The CDR3 DNA is TGCGCCAGCAGCCAAGCCGGGCTAGCGGAACCCTACGAGCAGTACTTC. This translates into CASSQAGLAEPYEQYF.

A remark on this clone: An end of the junction differs from the germline gene, which may be a read error. The rearrangement links TRBV7-7 to TRBJ2-5, with TRBD2 matching over 14 bases. Germline CDR1 is SSHAT and CDR2 is FNYEAQ (reference sequence). There are 17 residues in the CDR3. CDR3 sequence (DNA): TGTGCTAGCAGCTTGGGGACTAGCGGGAGAATCGGAGAGACCCAGTACTTC. Translating gives CASSLGTSGRIGETQYF.

V usage is TRBV5-1 and J usage is TRBJ2-7; perhaps TRBD2 as D (5 bases). Germline-derived CDR1 and CDR2 are SGHRS and YFSETQ. V lost 7 bases and J 4 bases, leaving 18 bases between the germline ends. This CDR3 contains 14 residues. The CDR3 loop reads CASRSSFGGYEQYF. CDR3 coding DNA: TGCGCCAGCCGATCCAGCTTTGGCGGGTACGAGCAGTACTTC.

The chain has TRBV29-1 and TRBJ1-4; tentatively, D is TRBD1 (5 bases). Germline lookup yields CDR1 SQVTM and CDR2 ANQGSEA. This CDR3 is built from 15 residues. The V and J ends lost 7 bases and 5 bases respectively, with 20 bases between them. The CDR3 nucleotides read TGCAGCGCCGGCGGGGTACGGGGGGAAAATGAAAAACTGTTTTTT. This encodes CSAGGVRGENEKLFF.

This clone was found a few times. This chain connects TRBV27 to TRBJ2-5, with 8 bases fitting TRBD1. V gave up 6 bases and J gave up 7 bases; unmatched junction bases: 16. The CDR3 is 16 amino acids. CDR1 and CDR2 from the germline V gene are MNHEY and SMNVEV (reference sequence). The CDR3 DNA reads as TGTGCCAGCAGCGTGCGAGGGACAGGCGTCATTAGGACCCAGTACTTC. This gives the protein CASSVRGTGVIRTQYF.

This clone was observed once. J is TRBJ2-7 and V is TRBV19; 7 positions match TRBD2. CDR1 is LNHDA and CDR2 is SQIVND in the germline V gene (reference sequence). V lost 6 bases to trimming and J lost 3 bases; unmatched junction nucleotides: 11. The CDR3 runs 15 residues. CDR3 bases: TGTGCCAGTAGGCCGGGTCTAGCGGCCAGCTACGAGCAGTACTTC. Its translation is CASRPGLAASYEQYF.

This chain links TRBV28 with TRBJ2-2; D remains unclear. The CDR3 runs to 14 residues. Trimming took off 4 bases at V and 3 bases at J, with 9 bases between the two ends. Germline lookup yields CDR1 MDHEN and CDR2 SYDVKM. The CDR3 region has the DNA TGTGCCAGCAGTTGGGCCTCTCACACCGGGGAGCTGTTTTTT. Its translation: CASSWASHTGELFF.

This clone is a singleton in its sample. This chain uses TRBV6-5 with TRBJ1-5; a weak D match, TRBD1 (6 bases). CDR3 length: 15 residues. V shed 2 bases and J shed 5 bases, with 13 bases lying between them. Germline CDR1 is MNHEY and CDR2 is SVGAGI. The DNA for the CDR3 is TGTGCCAGCAGTTACAACCAGGGGAGTGATCAGCCCCAGCATTTT. Protein: CASSYNQGSDQPQHF.